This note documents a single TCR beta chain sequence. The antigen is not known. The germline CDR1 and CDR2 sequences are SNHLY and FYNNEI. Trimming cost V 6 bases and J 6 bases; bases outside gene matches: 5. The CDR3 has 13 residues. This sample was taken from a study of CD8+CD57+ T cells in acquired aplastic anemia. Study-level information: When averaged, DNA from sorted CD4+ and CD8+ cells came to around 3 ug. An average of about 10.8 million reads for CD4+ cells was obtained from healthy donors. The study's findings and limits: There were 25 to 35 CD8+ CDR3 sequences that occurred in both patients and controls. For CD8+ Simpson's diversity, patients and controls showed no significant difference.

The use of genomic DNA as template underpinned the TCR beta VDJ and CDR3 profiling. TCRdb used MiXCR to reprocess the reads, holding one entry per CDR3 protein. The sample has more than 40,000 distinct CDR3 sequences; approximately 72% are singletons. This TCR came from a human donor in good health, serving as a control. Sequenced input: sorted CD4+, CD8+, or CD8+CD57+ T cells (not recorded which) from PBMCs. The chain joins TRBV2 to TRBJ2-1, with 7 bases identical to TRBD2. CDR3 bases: TGTGCCAGCAGGATGACTAGCTCCAATGAGCAGTTCTTC. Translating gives CASRMTSSNEQFF.